This TCR beta chain was documented in a study of T-cell reconstitution after alpha-beta-depleted transplantation in children. A word on this clonotype: Its cognate antigen is unknown.

Study-wide findings and caveats: One year after transplant, T-cell counts and diversity came mostly from newly produced T cells.

A TCRbeta library incorporating unique molecular identifiers was prepared. Each CDR3 protein is one row after TCRdb ran MiXCR on the PCR reads. Of 350,000 to 500,000 distinct CDR3 sequences in the sample, roughly two fifths were seen once. The input for sequencing was PBMCs, taken before TCRalphabeta/CD19-depleted stem cell transplant. The receptor's source is a girl aged 2-10 years with aplastic anemia, due to receive a stem cell transplant.

CDR3 nucleotide sequence: TGTGCCACGAGTCCAGGGGAGCGAGAGACCCAGTACTTC. It translates to CATSPGERETQYF. The V call is TRBV10-3, the J call TRBJ2-5, with D possibly being TRBD1 (6 bases). Trimming took 10 bases from V and 4 from J, leaving 16 bases between them. This CDR3 contains 13 residues. Germline V CDR1 and CDR2: ENHRY, SYGVKD.